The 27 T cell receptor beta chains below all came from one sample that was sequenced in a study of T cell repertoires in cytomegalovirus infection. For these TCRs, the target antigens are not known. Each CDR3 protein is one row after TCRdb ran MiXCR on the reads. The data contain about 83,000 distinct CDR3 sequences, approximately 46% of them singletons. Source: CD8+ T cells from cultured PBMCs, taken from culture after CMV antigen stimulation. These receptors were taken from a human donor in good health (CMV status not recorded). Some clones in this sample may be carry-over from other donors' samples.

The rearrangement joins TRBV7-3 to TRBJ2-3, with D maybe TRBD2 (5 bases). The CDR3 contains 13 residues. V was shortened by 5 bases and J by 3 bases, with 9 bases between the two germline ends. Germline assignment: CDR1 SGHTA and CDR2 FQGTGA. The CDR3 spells CASSGPGTDTQYF. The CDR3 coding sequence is TGTGCCAGCAGCGGCCCGGGGACAGATACGCAGTATTTT.

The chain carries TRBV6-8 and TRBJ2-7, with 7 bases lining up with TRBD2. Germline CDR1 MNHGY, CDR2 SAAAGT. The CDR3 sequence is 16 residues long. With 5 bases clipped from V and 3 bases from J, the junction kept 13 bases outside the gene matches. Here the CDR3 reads CASSPASGGGIYEQYF. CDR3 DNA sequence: TGTGCCAGCAGTCCCGCCTCGGGCGGGGGTATCTACGAGCAGTACTTC.

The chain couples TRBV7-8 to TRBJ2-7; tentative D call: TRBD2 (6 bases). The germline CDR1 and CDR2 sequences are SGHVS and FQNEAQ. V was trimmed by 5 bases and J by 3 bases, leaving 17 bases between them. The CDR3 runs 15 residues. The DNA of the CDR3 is TGTGCCAGCAGCCTCCCGGAGGGTGTTGGCTACGAGCAGTACTTC. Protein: CASSLPEGVGYEQYF.

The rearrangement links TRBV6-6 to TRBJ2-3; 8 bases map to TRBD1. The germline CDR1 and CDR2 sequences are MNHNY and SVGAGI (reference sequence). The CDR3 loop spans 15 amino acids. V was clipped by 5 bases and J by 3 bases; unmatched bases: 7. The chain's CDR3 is CASSGQGTSTDTQYF. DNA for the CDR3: TGTGCCAGCAGTGGACAGGGTACGTCGACAGATACGCAGTATTTT.

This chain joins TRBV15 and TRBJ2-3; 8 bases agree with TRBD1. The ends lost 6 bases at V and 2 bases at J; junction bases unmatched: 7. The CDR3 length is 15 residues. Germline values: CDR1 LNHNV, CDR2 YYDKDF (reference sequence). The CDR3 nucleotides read TGTGCCACCAGAGACGACAGGGGTACCACAGATACGCAGTATTTT. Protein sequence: CATRDDRGTTDTQYF.

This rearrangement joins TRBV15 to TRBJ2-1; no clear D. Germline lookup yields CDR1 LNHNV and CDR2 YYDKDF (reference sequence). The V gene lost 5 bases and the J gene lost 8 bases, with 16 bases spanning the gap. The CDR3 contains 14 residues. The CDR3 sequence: CATSGYLGVHEQFF. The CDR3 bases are TGTGCCACCAGCGGTTATCTCGGAGTTCATGAGCAGTTCTTC. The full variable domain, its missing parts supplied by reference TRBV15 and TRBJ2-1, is DAMVIQNPRYQVTQFGKPVTLSCSQTLNHNVMYWYQQKSSQAPKLLFHYYDKDFNNEADTPDNFQSRRPNTSFCFLDIRSPGLGDTAMYLCATSGYLGVHEQFFGPGTRLTVL.

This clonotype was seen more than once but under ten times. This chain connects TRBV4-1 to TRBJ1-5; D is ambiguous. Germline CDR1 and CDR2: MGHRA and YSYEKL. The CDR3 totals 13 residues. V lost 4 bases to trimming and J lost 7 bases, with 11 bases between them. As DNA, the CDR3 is TGCGCCAGCAGCCCCCGGTCGACCCAGCCCCAGCATTTT. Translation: CASSPRSTQPQHF.

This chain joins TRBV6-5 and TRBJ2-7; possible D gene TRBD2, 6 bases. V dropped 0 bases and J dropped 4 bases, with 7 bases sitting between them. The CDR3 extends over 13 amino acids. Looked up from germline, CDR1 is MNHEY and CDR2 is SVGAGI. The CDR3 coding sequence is TGTGCCAGCAGTTACTCTCGGGAGTACGAGCAGTACTTC. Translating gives CASSYSREYEQYF.

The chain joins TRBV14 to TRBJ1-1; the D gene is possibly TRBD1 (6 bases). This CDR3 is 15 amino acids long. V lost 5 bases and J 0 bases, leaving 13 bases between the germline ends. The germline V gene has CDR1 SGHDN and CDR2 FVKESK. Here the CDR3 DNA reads TGTGCCAGCAGCGCACAGGGAGGTATGAACACTGAAGCTTTCTTT. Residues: CASSAQGGMNTEAFF.

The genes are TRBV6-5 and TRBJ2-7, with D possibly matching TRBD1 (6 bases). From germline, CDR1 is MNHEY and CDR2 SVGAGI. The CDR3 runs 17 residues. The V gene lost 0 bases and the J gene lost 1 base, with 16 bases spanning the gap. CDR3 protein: CASSYSTLGARSYEQYF. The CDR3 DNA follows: TGTGCCAGCAGTTACTCTACACTGGGGGCGCGTTCCTACGAGCAGTACTTC.

The CDR3 DNA reads as TGCAGTGCTAGGGGGGGGGGGGCTCACGAGCAGTACTTC. Its translation is CSARGGGAHEQYF. This chain uses TRBV20-1 with TRBJ2-7, with a weak D call TRBD2 (7 bases). This CDR3 comprises 13 residues. Germline V gives CDR1 DFQATT, CDR2 SNEGSKA (reference sequence). With 3 bases removed from V and 5 bases from J, the gap between germline ends came to 14 bases.

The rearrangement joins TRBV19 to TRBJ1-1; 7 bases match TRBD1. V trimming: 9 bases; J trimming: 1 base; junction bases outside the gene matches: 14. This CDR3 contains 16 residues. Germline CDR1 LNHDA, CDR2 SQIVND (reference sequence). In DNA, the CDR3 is TGTGCCAGCCGGAGGGGGCTCTTCAGGCGGAACACTGAAGCTTTCTTT. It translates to CASRRGLFRRNTEAFF. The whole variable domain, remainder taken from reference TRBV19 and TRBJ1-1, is DGGITQSPKYLFRKEGQNVTLSCEQNLNHDAMYWYRQDPGQGLRLIYYSQIVNDFQKGDIAEGYSVSREKKESFPLTVTSAQKNPTAFYLCASRRGLFRRNTEAFFGQGTRLTVV.

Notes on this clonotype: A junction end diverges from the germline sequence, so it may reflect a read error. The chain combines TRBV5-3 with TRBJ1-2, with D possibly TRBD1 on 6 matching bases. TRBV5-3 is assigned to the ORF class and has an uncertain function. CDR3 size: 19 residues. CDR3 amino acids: CASSLERDTRRGANYGYTF. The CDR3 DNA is TGTGCCAGCAGCTTGGAACGGGACACTAGGCGAGGAGCTAACTATGGCTACACCTTC.

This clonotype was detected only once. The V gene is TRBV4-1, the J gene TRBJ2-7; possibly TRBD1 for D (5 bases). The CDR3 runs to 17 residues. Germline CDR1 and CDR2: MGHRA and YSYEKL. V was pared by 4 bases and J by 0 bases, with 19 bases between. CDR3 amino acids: CASSLLAPQGGSYEQYF. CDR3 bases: TGCGCCAGCAGCCTCCTCGCGCCCCAGGGCGGCTCCTACGAGCAGTACTTC.

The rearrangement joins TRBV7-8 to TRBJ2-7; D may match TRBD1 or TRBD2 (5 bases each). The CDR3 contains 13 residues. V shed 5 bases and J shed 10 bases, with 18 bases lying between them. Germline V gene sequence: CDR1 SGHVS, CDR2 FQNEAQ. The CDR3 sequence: CASSLDGAHGQYF. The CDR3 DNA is TGTGCCAGCAGCCTTGACGGGGCGCATGGACAGTACTTC.

CDR3 DNA: TGTGCCAGCAGCAATAGACAGGATCTACGAGAGCAGTACTTC. This codes for CASSNRQDLREQYF. The chain uses TRBV7-6 and TRBJ2-7; TRBD1 is a possible D gene (6 bases). The CDR3 totals 14 residues. V lost 5 bases, J lost 7 bases, and 18 bases lay in between. Per the germline V gene, CDR1 is SGHVS and CDR2 is FNYEAQ.

CDR3 amino acids: CASSPGGGYAYGYTF. The CDR3 coding sequence is TGTGCCAGCAGCCCCGGGGGAGGGTATGCCTATGGCTACACCTTC. The rearrangement uses TRBV7-8 and TRBJ1-2; D might be TRBD1 (5 bases). The CDR3 runs 15 residues. V was clipped by 5 bases and J by 4 bases, with 17 bases between them. The germline V gene has CDR1 SGHVS and CDR2 FQNEAQ.

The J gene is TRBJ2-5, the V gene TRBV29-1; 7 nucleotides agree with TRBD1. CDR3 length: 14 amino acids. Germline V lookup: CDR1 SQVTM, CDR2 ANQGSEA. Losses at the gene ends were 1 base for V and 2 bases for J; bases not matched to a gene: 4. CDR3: CSVEGLQGQETQYF. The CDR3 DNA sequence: TGCAGCGTTGAAGGTTTACAGGGGCAAGAGACCCAGTACTTC.

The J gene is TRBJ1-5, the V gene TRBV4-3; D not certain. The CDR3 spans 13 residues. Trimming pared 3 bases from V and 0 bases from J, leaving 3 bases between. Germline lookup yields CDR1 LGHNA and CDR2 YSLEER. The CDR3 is CASSQISNQPQHF. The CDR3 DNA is TGCGCCAGCAGCCAGATTAGCAATCAGCCCCAGCATTTT.

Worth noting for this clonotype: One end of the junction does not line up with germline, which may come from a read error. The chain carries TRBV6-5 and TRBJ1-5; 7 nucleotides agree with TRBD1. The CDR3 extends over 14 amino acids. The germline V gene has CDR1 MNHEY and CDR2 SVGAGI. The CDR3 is CASSMGQKNQVQQF. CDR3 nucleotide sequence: TGTGCCAGCAGCATGGGACAGAAGAATCAGGTCCAGCAGTTT.

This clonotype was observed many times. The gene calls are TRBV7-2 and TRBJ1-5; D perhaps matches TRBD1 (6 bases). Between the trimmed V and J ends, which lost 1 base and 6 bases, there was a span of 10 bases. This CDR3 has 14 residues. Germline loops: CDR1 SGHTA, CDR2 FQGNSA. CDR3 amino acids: CASSLDRVAQPQHF. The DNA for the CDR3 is TGTGCCAGCAGCTTAGACAGGGTGGCTCAGCCCCAGCATTTT.

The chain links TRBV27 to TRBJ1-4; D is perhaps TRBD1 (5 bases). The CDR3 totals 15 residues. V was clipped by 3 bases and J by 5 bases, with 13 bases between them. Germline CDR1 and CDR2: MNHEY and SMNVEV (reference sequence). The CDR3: CASSFGGTANEKLFF. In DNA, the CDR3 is TGTGCCAGCAGTTTCGGCGGGACGGCCAATGAAAAACTGTTTTTT.

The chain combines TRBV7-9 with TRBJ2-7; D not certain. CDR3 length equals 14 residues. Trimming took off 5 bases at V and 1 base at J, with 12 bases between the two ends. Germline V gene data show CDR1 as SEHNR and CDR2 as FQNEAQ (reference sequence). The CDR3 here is CASSPSQQSYEQYF. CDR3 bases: TGTGCCAGCAGCCCATCGCAGCAGTCCTACGAGCAGTACTTC.

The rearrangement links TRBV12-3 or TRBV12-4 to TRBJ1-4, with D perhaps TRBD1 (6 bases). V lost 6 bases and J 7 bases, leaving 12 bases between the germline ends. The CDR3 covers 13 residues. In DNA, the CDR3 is TGTGCCAGCAGGGCAGGGGAACCTGAAAAACTGTTTTTT. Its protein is CASRAGEPEKLFF.

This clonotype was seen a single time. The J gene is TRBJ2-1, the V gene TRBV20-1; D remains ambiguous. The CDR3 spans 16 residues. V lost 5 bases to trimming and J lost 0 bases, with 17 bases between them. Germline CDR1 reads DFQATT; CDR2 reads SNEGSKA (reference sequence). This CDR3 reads CSAHNKAAPSYNEQFF. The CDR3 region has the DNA TGCAGTGCTCATAATAAAGCCGCACCCTCCTACAATGAGCAGTTCTTC.

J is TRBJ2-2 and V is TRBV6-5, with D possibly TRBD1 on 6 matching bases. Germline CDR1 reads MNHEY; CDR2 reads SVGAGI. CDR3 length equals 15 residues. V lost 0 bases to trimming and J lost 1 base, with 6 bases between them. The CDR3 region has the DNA TGTGCCAGCAGTTACTCGACAGGGAACACCGGGGAGCTGTTTTTT. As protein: CASSYSTGNTGELFF.

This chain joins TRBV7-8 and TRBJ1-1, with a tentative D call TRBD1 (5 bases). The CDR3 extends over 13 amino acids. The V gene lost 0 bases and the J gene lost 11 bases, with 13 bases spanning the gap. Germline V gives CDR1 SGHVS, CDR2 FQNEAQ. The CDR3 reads CASSLAVAGRAFF. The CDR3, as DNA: TGTGCCAGCAGCTTAGCTGTTGCAGGGCGGGCTTTCTTT.